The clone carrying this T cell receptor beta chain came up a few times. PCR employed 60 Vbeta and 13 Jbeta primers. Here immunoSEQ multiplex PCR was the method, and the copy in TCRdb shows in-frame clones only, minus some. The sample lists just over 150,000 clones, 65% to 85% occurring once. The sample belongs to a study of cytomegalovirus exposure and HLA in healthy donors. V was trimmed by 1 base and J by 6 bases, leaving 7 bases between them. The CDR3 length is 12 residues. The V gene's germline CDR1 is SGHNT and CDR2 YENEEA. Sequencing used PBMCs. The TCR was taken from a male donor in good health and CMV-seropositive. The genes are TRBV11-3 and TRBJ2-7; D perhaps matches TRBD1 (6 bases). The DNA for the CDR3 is TGTGCCAGCAGCTTAGGGGGGCGCGAGCAGTACTTC. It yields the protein CASSLGGREQYF.